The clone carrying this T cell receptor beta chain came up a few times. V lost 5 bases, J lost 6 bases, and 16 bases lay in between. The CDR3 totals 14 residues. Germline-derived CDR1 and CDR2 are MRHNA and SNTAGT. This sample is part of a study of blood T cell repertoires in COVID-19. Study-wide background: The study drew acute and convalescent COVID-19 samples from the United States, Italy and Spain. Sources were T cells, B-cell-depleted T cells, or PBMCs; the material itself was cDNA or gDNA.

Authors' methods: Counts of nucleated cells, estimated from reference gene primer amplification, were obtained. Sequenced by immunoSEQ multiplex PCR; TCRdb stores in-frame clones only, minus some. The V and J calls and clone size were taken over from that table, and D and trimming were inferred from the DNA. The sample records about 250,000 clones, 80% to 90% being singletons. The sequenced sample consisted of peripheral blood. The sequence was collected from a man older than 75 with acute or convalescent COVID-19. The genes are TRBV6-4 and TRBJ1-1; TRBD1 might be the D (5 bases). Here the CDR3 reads CASSRREGVAEAFF. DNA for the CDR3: TGTGCCAGCAGTCGAAGGGAAGGGGTCGCTGAAGCTTTCTTT.